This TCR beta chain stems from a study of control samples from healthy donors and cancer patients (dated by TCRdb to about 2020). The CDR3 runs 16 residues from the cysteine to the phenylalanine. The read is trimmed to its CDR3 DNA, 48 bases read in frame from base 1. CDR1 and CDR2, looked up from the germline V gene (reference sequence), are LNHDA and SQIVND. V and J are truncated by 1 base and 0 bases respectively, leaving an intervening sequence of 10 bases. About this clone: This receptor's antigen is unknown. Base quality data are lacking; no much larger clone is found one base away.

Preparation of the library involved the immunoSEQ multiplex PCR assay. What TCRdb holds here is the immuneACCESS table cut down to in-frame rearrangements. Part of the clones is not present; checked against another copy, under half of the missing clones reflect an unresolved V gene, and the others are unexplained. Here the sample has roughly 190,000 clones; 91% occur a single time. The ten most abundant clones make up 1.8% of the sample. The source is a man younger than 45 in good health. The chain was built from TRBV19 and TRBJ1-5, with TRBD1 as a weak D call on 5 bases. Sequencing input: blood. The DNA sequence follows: TGTGCCAGTAGTATAGTGTCAGGGATTAGCAATCAGCCCCAGCATTTT. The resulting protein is CASSIVSGISNQPQHF.